The 4 T cell receptor beta chains presented below share a single source sample, sequenced in a study of T cell responses to AZD1222 COVID-19 vaccine. Using immunoSEQ multiplex PCR, the repertoire was profiled, and TCRdb retains in-frame clones only, with some absent. The sample includes roughly 120,000 clones, roughly 91% of them seen just once. This specimen was peripheral blood, taken on day 0 of AZD1222 vaccination. The receptors here all came from an adult in good health.

This chain joins TRBV15 and TRBJ2-2; 16 bases agree with TRBD2. J gave up 5 bases and V 2 bases, and 8 bases lay outside the gene matches. The germline CDR1 and CDR2 sequences are LNHNV and YYDKDF (reference sequence). The CDR3 totals 19 residues. The CDR3 loop reads CATSRKAGTSGGATGELFF. In DNA form, the CDR3 reads TGTGCCACCAGCAGAAAAGCCGGGACTAGCGGGGGGGCAACCGGGGAGCTGTTTTTT.

The chain couples TRBV10-2 to TRBJ1-2; D gene uncertain. CDR1 is WSHSY and CDR2 is SAAADI in the germline V gene. The CDR3 is 13 amino acids. V dropped 2 bases and J dropped 4 bases, with 8 bases sitting between them. CDR3 nucleotides: TGCGCCAGCAGTGAGAGGGCTGTCTATGGCTACACCTTC. Translated: CASSERAVYGYTF.

The J gene is TRBJ1-3, the V gene TRBV15; TRBD1 might be the D (5 bases). Germline V gives CDR1 LNHNV, CDR2 YYDKDF (reference sequence). V shed 5 bases and J shed 1 base, with 12 bases lying between them. The CDR3 totals 15 residues. The CDR3 DNA sequence: TGTGCCACCAGCCCGCGACAGAGGTCTGGAAACACCATATATTTT. It codes for CATSPRQRSGNTIYF.

This clone is a singleton in its sample. The chain employs TRBV19 and TRBJ1-4; 7 nucleotides line up with TRBD1. The CDR3 length is 12 residues. From germline, CDR1 is LNHDA and CDR2 SQIVND (reference sequence). With 3 bases clipped from V and 14 bases from J, the junction kept 6 bases outside the gene matches. The DNA of the CDR3 is TGTGCCAGTAGTATTTGGAACAGGGGCCTGTTTTTT. It specifies CASSIWNRGLFF.